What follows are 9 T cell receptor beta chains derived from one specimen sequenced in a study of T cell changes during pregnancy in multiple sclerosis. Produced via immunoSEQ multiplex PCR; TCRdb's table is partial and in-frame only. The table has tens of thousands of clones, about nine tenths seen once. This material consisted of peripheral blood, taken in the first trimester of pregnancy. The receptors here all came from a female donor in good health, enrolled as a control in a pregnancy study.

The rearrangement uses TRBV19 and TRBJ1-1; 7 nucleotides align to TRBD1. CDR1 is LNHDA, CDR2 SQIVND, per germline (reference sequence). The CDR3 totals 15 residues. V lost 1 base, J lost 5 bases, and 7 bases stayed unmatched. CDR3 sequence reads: CASSIGSRGMTEAFF. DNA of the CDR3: TGTGCCAGTAGTATAGGGTCCAGGGGGATGACTGAAGCTTTCTTT.

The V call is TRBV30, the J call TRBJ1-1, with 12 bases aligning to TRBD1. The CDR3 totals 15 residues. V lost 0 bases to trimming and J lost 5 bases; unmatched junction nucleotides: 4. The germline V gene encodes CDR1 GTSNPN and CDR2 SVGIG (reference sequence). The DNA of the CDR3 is TGTGCCTGGAGTGTCGGGACAGGGGGCTTTACTGAAGCTTTCTTT. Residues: CAWSVGTGGFTEAFF.

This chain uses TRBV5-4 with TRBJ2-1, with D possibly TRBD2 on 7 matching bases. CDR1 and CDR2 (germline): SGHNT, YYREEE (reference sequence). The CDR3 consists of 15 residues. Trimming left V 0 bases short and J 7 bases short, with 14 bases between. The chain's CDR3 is CASSLGGGLVNEQFF. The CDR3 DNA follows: TGTGCCAGCAGCTTGGGGGGGGGCTTGGTGAATGAGCAGTTCTTC.

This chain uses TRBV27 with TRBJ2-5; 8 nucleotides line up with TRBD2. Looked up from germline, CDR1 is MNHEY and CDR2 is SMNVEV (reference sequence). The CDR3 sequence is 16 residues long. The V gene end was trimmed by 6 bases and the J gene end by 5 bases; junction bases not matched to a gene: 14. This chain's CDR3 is CASRAKLAARGETQYF. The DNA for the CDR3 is TGTGCCAGCAGGGCTAAACTAGCGGCCCGTGGGGAGACCCAGTACTTC.

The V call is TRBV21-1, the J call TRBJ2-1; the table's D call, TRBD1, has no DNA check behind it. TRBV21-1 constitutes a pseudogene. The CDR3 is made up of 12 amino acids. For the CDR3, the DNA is TGTGCCAGCAGCAAACAGGGAAATGAGCAGTTCTTC. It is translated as CASSKQGNEQFF.

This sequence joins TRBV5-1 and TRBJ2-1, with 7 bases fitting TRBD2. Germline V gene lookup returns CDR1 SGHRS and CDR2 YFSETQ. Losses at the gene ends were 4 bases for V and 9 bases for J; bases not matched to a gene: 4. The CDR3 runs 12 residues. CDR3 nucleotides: TGCGCCAGCAGCCTGGCGGGGGTTGAGCAGTTCTTC. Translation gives CASSLAGVEQFF.

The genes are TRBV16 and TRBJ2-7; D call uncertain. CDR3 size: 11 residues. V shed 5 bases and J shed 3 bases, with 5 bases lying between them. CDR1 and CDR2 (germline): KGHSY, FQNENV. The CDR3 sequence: CASSNSYEQYF. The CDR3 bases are TGTGCCAGCAGCAACAGCTACGAGCAGTACTTC. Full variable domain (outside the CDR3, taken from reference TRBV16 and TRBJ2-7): GEEVAQTPKHLVRGEGQKAKLYCAPIKGHSYVFWYQQVLKNEFKFLISFQNENVFDETGMPKERFSAKCLPNSPCSLEIQATKLEDSAVYFCASSNSYEQYFGPGTRLTVT.

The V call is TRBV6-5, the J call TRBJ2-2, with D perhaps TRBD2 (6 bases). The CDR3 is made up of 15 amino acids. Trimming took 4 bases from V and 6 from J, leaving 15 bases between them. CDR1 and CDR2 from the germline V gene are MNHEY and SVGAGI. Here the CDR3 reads CASSLGGGYAGELFF. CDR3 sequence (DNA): TGTGCCAGCAGTTTGGGAGGAGGGTACGCCGGGGAGCTGTTTTTT.

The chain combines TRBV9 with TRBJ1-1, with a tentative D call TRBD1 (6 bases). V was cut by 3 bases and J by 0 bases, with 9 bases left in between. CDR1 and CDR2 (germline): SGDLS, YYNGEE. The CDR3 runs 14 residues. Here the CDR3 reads CASSGAGVNTEAFF. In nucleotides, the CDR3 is TGTGCCAGCAGCGGGGCAGGGGTGAACACTGAAGCTTTCTTT.